The 29 T cell receptor beta chains listed next were all sequenced from one sample in a study of OX40 agonist ivuxolimab in advanced cancers. Only in-frame clones appear in the TCRdb table, and some are missing; sequencing was by immunoSEQ multiplex PCR. The sample consists of under 60,000 clones, 90% of them appearing once. Specimen: CD4+ or CD8+ T cells sorted from blood, collected in a trial of the OX40 agonist ivuxolimab. The receptors were sampled from an adult with an advanced solid tumor such as melanoma, head and neck, liver or kidney cancer.

The chain uses TRBV11-2 and TRBJ2-7; 7 bases match TRBD1. V dropped 5 bases and J dropped 6; count of bases not matched to a gene: 10. Germline CDR1 SGHAT, CDR2 FQNNGV. The CDR3 is 14 residues long. CDR3 amino acids: CASSVDRVTGEQYF. The CDR3 DNA sequence: TGTGCCAGCAGCGTCGACAGGGTTACTGGCGAGCAGTACTTC.

The chain links TRBV2 to TRBJ2-5; 13 nucleotides align to TRBD2. The trim removed 7 bases at V and 5 bases at J, leaving 4 bases unmatched. CDR1 is SNHLY, CDR2 FYNNEI, per germline. This CDR3 is built from 14 residues. In nucleotides, the CDR3 is TGTGCCAGCAATGGACTAGCGGGGGCGGAGACCCAGTACTTC. Amino acids: CASNGLAGAETQYF.

The chain recombines TRBV2 with TRBJ1-2; D ambiguous. The CDR3 is 15 amino acids. The ends were cut back, 4 bases at V and 7 bases at J, with 19 bases in the middle. The germline gives CDR1 SNHLY, CDR2 FYNNEI. CDR3 sequence: CASSVIKRAEGGYTF. The CDR3 DNA reads as TGTGCCAGCAGTGTCATCAAGCGGGCAGAAGGTGGCTACACCTTC. Variable domain in full (rest from reference TRBV2 and TRBJ1-2): EPEVTQTPSHQVTQMGQEVILRCVPISNHLYFYWYRQILGQKVEFLVSFYNNEISEKSEIFDDQFSVERPDGSNFTLKIRSTKLEDSAMYFCASSVIKRAEGGYTFGSGTRLTVV.

V usage is TRBV30 and J usage is TRBJ2-7; TRBD1 might be the D (6 bases). Germline CDR1 is GTSNPN and CDR2 is SVGIG (reference sequence). CDR3 length: 11 amino acids. The V end was cut by 5 bases, the J end by 3 bases, with 8 bases between. DNA of the CDR3: TGTGCCTGGGGACAGTACTACGAGCAGTACTTC. It encodes CAWGQYYEQYF.

The rearrangement joins TRBV6-4 to TRBJ2-3; 8 bases align to TRBD1. This CDR3 contains 16 residues. Germline lookup yields CDR1 MRHNA and CDR2 SNTAGT. With 0 bases clipped from V and 2 bases from J, the junction kept 4 bases outside the gene matches. Here the CDR3 reads CASSDSQGAVTDTQYF. CDR3 coding DNA: TGTGCCAGCAGTGACTCTCAGGGGGCAGTCACAGATACGCAGTATTTT.

V is TRBV28 and J is TRBJ2-2, with 7 positions matching TRBD1. This CDR3 region has 17 residues. With V trimmed by 3 bases and J by 1 base, 8 bases remained unmatched. CDR1 is MDHEN and CDR2 is SYDVKM in the germline V gene. CDR3 bases: TGTGCCAGCAGTTTCCTTTATACAGGGGTGAACACCGGGGAGCTGTTTTTT. Residues: CASSFLYTGVNTGELFF. Looking up the rest from reference TRBV28 and TRBJ2-2 gives the full variable domain: DVKVTQSSRYLVKRTGEKVFLECVQDMDHENMFWYRQDPGLGLRLIYFSYDVKMKEKGDIPEGYSVSREKKERFSLILESASTNQTSMYLCASSFLYTGVNTGELFFGEGSRLTVL.

DNA of the CDR3: TGTGCCAGCAGTTATCCCCCCTACAATGAGCAGTTCTTC. Amino acid sequence: CASSYPPYNEQFF. The chain couples TRBV6-1 to TRBJ2-1; D is ambiguous. V lost 5 bases and J 2 bases, leaving 7 bases between the germline ends. The CDR3 loop spans 13 amino acids. Germline assignment: CDR1 MNHNS and CDR2 SASEGT.

The V call is TRBV5-1, the J call TRBJ1-4, with D possibly TRBD1 on 5 matching bases. V was shortened by 1 base and J by 5 bases, with 12 bases between the two germline ends. This CDR3 is built from 15 residues. Germline V gives CDR1 SGHRS, CDR2 YFSETQ. The CDR3 DNA reads TGCGCCAGCAGCTTGAGGGACGGCACCAATGAAAAACTGTTTTTT. Its translation: CASSLRDGTNEKLFF. The full variable domain, its missing parts supplied by reference TRBV5-1 and TRBJ1-4, is KAGVTQTPRYLIKTRGQQVTLSCSPISGHRSVSWYQQTPGQGLQFLFEYFSETQRNKGNFPGRFSGRQFSNSRSEMNVSTLELGDSALYLCASSLRDGTNEKLFFGSGTQLSVL.

The J gene is TRBJ2-3, the V gene TRBV21-1; the table's D call, TRBD2, was not checked against the DNA. TRBV21-1 is reported as a pseudogene. The CDR3 loop spans 17 amino acids. The CDR3 sequence: CASSGGLAGVSTDTQYF. CDR3 coding DNA: TGTGCCAGCAGCGGAGGACTAGCGGGAGTGAGCACAGATACGCAGTATTTT.

This chain connects TRBV6-1 to TRBJ1-6; D gene unclear. This CDR3 is built from 13 residues. V lost 2 bases and J lost 5, with 4 bases in between. Germline V gives CDR1 MNHNS, CDR2 SASEGT. CDR3 amino acids: CASSEQDNSPLHF. The CDR3 nucleotides are TGTGCCAGCAGTGAACAGGATAATTCACCCCTCCACTTT.

The rearrangement links TRBV4-1 to TRBJ1-4; a weak D match, TRBD1 (6 bases). This CDR3 has 15 amino acids. V lost 0 bases, J lost 8 bases, and 13 bases lay in between. CDR1 MGHRA and CDR2 YSYEKL come from the germline V gene. CDR3 in DNA: TGCGCCAGCAGCCAAGATGCCCGGGACACCGAAAAACTGTTTTTT. Its protein is CASSQDARDTEKLFF.

The chain is built from TRBV19 and TRBJ2-2; tentatively, D is TRBD2 (5 bases). Germline CDR1 LNHDA, CDR2 SQIVND (reference sequence). This CDR3 has 15 residues. The V gene lost 7 bases and the J gene lost 4 bases, with 16 bases spanning the gap. CDR3: CASKGSRVGTGELFF. The CDR3 DNA sequence: TGTGCCAGTAAAGGGAGCCGCGTGGGCACCGGGGAGCTGTTTTTT.

The chain's CDR3 is CASSYHGAGNYGYTF. For the CDR3, the DNA is TGTGCCAGCAGTTATCATGGGGCGGGGAACTATGGCTACACCTTC. The chain employs TRBV6-5 and TRBJ1-2; TRBD1 might be the D (5 bases). V lost 3 bases and J 2 bases, leaving 13 bases between the germline ends. The CDR3 runs to 15 residues. In germline, CDR1 is MNHEY, CDR2 SVGAGI.

V usage is TRBV6-1 and J usage is TRBJ1-1; no firm D call. The CDR3 is made up of 14 amino acids. CDR1 and CDR2 from the germline V gene are MNHNS and SASEGT. Trimming removed 2 bases from V and 3 bases from J, with 10 bases in between. This CDR3 reads CASSEREYYTEAFF. CDR3 DNA sequence: TGTGCCAGCAGTGAAAGGGAATACTACACTGAAGCTTTCTTT.

As DNA, the CDR3 is TGTGCCAGCCAAAGTTGGGCTAGCGAAGAGTACAATGAGCAGTTCTTC. It encodes CASQSWASEEYNEQFF. The rearrangement uses TRBV27 and TRBJ2-1; TRBD2 is a possible D gene (6 bases). Germline V gene sequence: CDR1 MNHEY, CDR2 SMNVEV (reference sequence). V was shortened by 8 bases and J by 4 bases, with 21 bases between the two germline ends. The CDR3 is made up of 16 amino acids.

The rearrangement uses TRBV13 and TRBJ2-3; 10 nucleotides line up with TRBD1. The CDR3 extends over 16 amino acids. Germline CDR1 PRHDT, CDR2 FYEKMQ (reference sequence). With V trimmed by 5 bases and J by 3 bases, 8 bases remained unmatched. CDR3 residues: CASSIRDRGKTDTQYF. The CDR3 region has the DNA TGTGCCAGCAGCATCCGGGACAGGGGAAAAACAGATACGCAGTATTTT.

V gene TRBV7-1 combines with J gene TRBJ2-7; the D gene could be TRBD1 or TRBD2 (5 bases each). TRBV7-1 is classed as an ORF, of uncertain function. With 4 bases removed from V and 4 bases from J, the gap between germline ends came to 26 bases. The CDR3 is made up of 18 amino acids. CDR3: CASSLARGWEKIGYEQYF. DNA for the CDR3: TGTGCCAGCAGCTTAGCAAGGGGCTGGGAGAAAATAGGGTACGAGCAGTACTTC.

The chain recombines TRBV2 with TRBJ2-5, with a possible D match to TRBD1 (6 bases). This CDR3 region has 15 residues. The germline CDR1 and CDR2 sequences are SNHLY and FYNNEI. Trimming removed 3 bases from V and 1 base from J, with 12 bases in between. The CDR3 reads CASSEGALAQETQYF. CDR3 DNA sequence: TGTGCCAGCAGTGAGGGGGCTCTCGCCCAAGAGACCCAGTACTTC.

This clone came up once. This chain links TRBV11-3 with TRBJ2-4; TRBD2 aligns across 11 bases. The CDR3 sequence is 17 residues long. Per the germline V gene, CDR1 is SGHNT and CDR2 is YENEEA. V lost 5 bases to trimming and J lost 1 base; unmatched junction nucleotides: 7. CDR3 nucleotides: TGTGCCAGCAGCCCCAGCGGGACTAGCGGCGCCAAAAACATTCAGTACTTC. Protein: CASSPSGTSGAKNIQYF. Together with reference TRBV11-3 and TRBJ2-4, the CDR3 gives the full variable domain: EAGVVQSPRYKIIEKKQPVAFWCNPISGHNTLYWYLQNLGQGPELLIRYENEEAVDDSQLPKDRFSAERLKGVDSTLKIQPAELGDSAVYLCASSPSGTSGAKNIQYFGAGTRLSVL.

The chain links TRBV6-4 to TRBJ2-1, with 10 bases fitting TRBD2. The CDR3 consists of 14 residues. V shed 3 bases and J 5 bases; nucleotides not matched to a gene: 1. Germline V CDR1 and CDR2: MRHNA, SNTAGT. In DNA form, the CDR3 reads TGTGCCAGCAGTGAACTAGCGGGAAACAATGAGCAGTTCTTC. Encoded protein: CASSELAGNNEQFF.

The genes are TRBV21-1 and TRBJ2-3; the table names TRBD1, a call not compared with the DNA. TRBV21-1 counts as a pseudogene. This CDR3 is built from 18 residues. The CDR3, as DNA: TGTGCCAGCAGCAAAGGAGGACCCACAGGCCCTCTCACAGATACGCAGTATTTT. Translation: CASSKGGPTGPLTDTQYF.

J is TRBJ1-2 and V is TRBV2; no clear D gene. Germline V gene lookup returns CDR1 SNHLY and CDR2 FYNNEI. The ends were cut back, 0 bases at V and 4 bases at J, with 9 bases in the middle. This CDR3 comprises 14 residues. This chain's CDR3 is CASSEAIGSYGYTF. CDR3 sequence (DNA): TGTGCCAGCAGTGAAGCCATAGGTTCCTATGGCTACACCTTC. Drawing the rest from reference TRBV2 and TRBJ1-2, the complete variable domain is EPEVTQTPSHQVTQMGQEVILRCVPISNHLYFYWYRQILGQKVEFLVSFYNNEISEKSEIFDDQFSVERPDGSNFTLKIRSTKLEDSAMYFCASSEAIGSYGYTFGSGTRLTVV.

The chain's CDR3 is CASSPPTSGGVDEQFF. The CDR3 DNA follows: TGTGCCAGCTCACCACCGACTAGCGGGGGGGTCGATGAGCAGTTCTTC. The rearrangement uses TRBV18 and TRBJ2-1; 14 bases match TRBD2. The length of the CDR3 is 16 residues. CDR1 is KGHSH, CDR2 LQKENI, per germline. After removal of 0 bases from V and 8 bases from J, the junction contained 3 bases not matched to a gene.

With respect to this clone: One end of the junction does not line up with germline, which may come from a read error. This sequence joins TRBV5-1 and TRBJ1-2; the D is unclear. CDR3 length equals 14 residues. Germline assignment: CDR1 SGHRS and CDR2 YFSETQ. CDR3 protein: CASSLGARSYGYTF. CDR3 DNA sequence: TGTGCCAGCAGCTTGGGCGCGCGGTCCTATGGCTACACCTTC.

This chain uses TRBV9 with TRBJ1-2, with D unresolved. The CDR3 runs 15 residues. Germline V CDR1 and CDR2: SGDLS, YYNGEE. Trimming took 3 bases from V and 2 from J, leaving 14 bases between them. The CDR3 protein is CASSAPDGGNYGYTF. In nucleotides, the CDR3 is TGTGCCAGCAGCGCCCCGGACGGTGGGAACTATGGCTACACCTTC. The whole variable domain, filled in from reference TRBV9 and TRBJ1-2, reads DSGVTQTPKHLITATGQRVTLRCSPRSGDLSVYWYQQSLDQGLQFLIQYYNGEERAKGNILERFSAQQFPDLHSELNLSSLELGDSALYFCASSAPDGGNYGYTFGSGTRLTVV.

The chain employs TRBV5-4 and TRBJ2-2; no definite D call. Germline V CDR1 and CDR2: SGHNT, YYREEE (reference sequence). The CDR3 has 15 amino acids. The V end lost 1 base, the J end lost 5 bases, and 12 bases lay between the germline ends. Here the CDR3 reads CASSLWRSDTGELFF. The CDR3 region has the DNA TGTGCCAGCAGCTTGTGGCGGTCAGATACCGGGGAGCTGTTTTTT.

V and J are TRBV29-1 and TRBJ1-2; TRBD1 might be the D (5 bases). The V end was cut by 0 bases, the J end by 7 bases, with 15 bases between. This CDR3 region has 14 residues. Germline V gene data show CDR1 as SQVTM and CDR2 as ANQGSEA. The CDR3 here is CSVEEVPGKGGYTF. In DNA, the CDR3 is TGCAGCGTTGAAGAGGTCCCAGGGAAGGGTGGCTACACCTTC. Using reference TRBV29-1 and TRBJ1-2 for the parts outside the CDR3, the full variable domain is SAVISQKPSRDICQRGTSLTIQCQVDSQVTMMFWYRQQPGQSLTLIATANQGSEATYESGFVIDKFPISRPNLTFSTLTVSNMSPEDSSIYLCSVEEVPGKGGYTFGSGTRLTVV.

The chain has TRBV29-1 and TRBJ2-7; D may be TRBD1 (6 bases). V lost 2 bases and J 7 bases, leaving 15 bases between the germline ends. The CDR3 spans 13 residues. Germline assignment: CDR1 SQVTM and CDR2 ANQGSEA. The CDR3 region has the DNA TGCAGCGTTGAAACAGGGCGCTACGGGGAGCAGTACTTC. Translated, it gives CSVETGRYGEQYF.

As for this clone: An end of the junction does not agree with germline; a read error may underlie this. This chain connects TRBV5-3 to TRBJ2-7; D gene unclear. TRBV5-3 is flagged as an ORF with uncertain function. The CDR3 is 9 amino acids. CDR3 amino acids: CPSSYEQYF. In nucleotides, the CDR3 is TGCCCGAGCTCCTACGAGCAGTACTTC.